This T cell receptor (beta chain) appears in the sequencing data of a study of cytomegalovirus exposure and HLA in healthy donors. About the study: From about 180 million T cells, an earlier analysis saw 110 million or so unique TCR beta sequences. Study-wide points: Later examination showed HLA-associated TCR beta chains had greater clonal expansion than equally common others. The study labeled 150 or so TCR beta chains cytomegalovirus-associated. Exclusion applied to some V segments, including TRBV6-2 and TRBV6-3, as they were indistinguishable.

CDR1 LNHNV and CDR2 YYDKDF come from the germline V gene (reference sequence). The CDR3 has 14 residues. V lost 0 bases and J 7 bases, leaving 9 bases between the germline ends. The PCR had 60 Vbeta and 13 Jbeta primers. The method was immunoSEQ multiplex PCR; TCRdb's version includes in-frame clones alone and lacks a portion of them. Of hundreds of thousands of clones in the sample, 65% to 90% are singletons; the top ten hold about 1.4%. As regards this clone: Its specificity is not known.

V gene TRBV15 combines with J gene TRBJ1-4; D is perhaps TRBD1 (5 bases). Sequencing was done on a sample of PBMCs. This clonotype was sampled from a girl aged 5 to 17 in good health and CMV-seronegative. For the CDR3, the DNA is TGTGCCACCAGCAGAGATGCAGGGTTTGAAAAACTGTTTTTT. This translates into CATSRDAGFEKLFF.